This T cell receptor (beta chain) originates from a study of CD8+CD57+ T cells in acquired aplastic anemia. Germline CDR1 reads KGHDR; CDR2 reads SFDVKD. The V and J ends lost 3 bases and 5 bases respectively, with 16 bases between them. The length of the CDR3 is 16 residues. The template used for profiling TCR beta VDJ and CDR3 was genomic DNA. TCRdb re-analysed the reads in MiXCR, keeping a single row per CDR3 protein. The sample has about 180,000 distinct CDR3 sequences, around half seen once; the top ten hold approximately 2.9%. J is TRBJ2-1 and V is TRBV24-1; D perhaps matches TRBD2 (5 bases). The source of this sequence is a human donor in good health. The sample was sorted CD4+, CD8+, or CD8+CD57+ T cells (not recorded which) from PBMCs. CDR3 in DNA: TGTGCCACCAGTGATGCCCTAGCCACGAGAAACAATGAGCAGTTCTTC. It is translated as CATSDALATRNNEQFF.